The T cell receptor beta chain under discussion was sequenced for a study of blood T cell repertoires in COVID-19. Study-level information: The study drew acute and convalescent COVID-19 samples from the United States, Italy and Spain. Sample material is recorded as cDNA or gDNA derived from T cells, B-cell-depleted T cells, or PBMCs.

This clone appeared a few times. This CDR3 is 13 amino acids long. Trimming stripped 3 bases from V and 5 bases from J, with 12 bases between. In the original analysis: Estimation of nucleated cell counts relied on the amplification of reference gene primers. TCRdb's copy holds only in-frame clones and misses some; the assay was immunoSEQ multiplex PCR. V, J and clone size are those of that table, while D and trimming were read from the DNA. Of tens of thousands of clones listed, more than 65% are singletons. The chain links TRBV5-7 to TRBJ2-7; D possibly corresponds to TRBD1 (5 bases). TRBV5-7 is flagged as an ORF with uncertain function. This receptor was identified in an older man with acute or convalescent COVID-19. Sequencing used peripheral blood. The CDR3 loop is CASSSRVGDEQYF. CDR3 in DNA: TGTGCCAGCAGCTCAAGGGTAGGGGACGAGCAGTACTTC.